This T cell receptor beta chain came from a study of Ad26.COV2.S vaccination and SARS-CoV-2 variants. Study at large: Donor was in the COV1001 Ad26.COV2.S trial arm. Once or twice, 56 days apart, Ad26.COV2.S was delivered intramuscularly.

V was clipped by 5 bases and J by 2 bases, with 6 bases between them. This CDR3 contains 12 residues. Per germline, CDR1 MNHEY and CDR2 SMNVEV (reference sequence). Assay used: immunoSEQ multiplex PCR; TCRdb lists only in-frame clones, some missing. The sample includes around 340,000 clones, less than 90% of them seen just once. As for treatment: 19 received Ad26.COV2.S at low or high dose, single or two shots; 5 received placebo; per-sample allocation not given. On day 63 after the first injection, vaccine and placebo recipients gave samples. A Boston adult aged 18-55 years was the donor. This TCR was sampled from a person between 18 and 59 years old who received the Ad26.COV2.S COVID-19 vaccine or a placebo. The sample was peripheral blood, taken in a trial of Ad26.COV2.S vaccine versus placebo. This chain links TRBV27 with TRBJ1-1; D uncertain. This chain's CDR3 is CASSRINTEAFF. CDR3 nucleotides: TGTGCCAGCAGTCGAATTAACACTGAAGCTTTCTTT.